This TCR beta chain was retrieved from a study of OX40 agonist ivuxolimab in advanced cancers. Overall study findings and caveats: Among the lowest levels of clonal expansion were found in partial responders at 0.1-3.0 mg/kg.

For this clone: The antigen remains unidentified.

Assay used: immunoSEQ multiplex PCR; TCRdb lists only in-frame clones, some missing. The data show 90,000 or so clones, roughly 90% seen once. The receptor was isolated from an adult with an advanced solid tumor such as melanoma, head and neck, liver or kidney cancer. The sample consisted of CD4+ or CD8+ T cells sorted from blood, taken in a trial of the OX40 agonist ivuxolimab.

The DNA of the CDR3 is TGTGCCAGCAGCCAAGATGAACTAGCGGTGGCAGATACGCAGTATTTT. Translated, it gives CASSQDELAVADTQYF. The V call is TRBV4-2, the J call TRBJ2-3; TRBD2 matches 8 bases. V lost 0 bases, J lost 4 bases, and 6 bases stayed unmatched. Germline V CDR1 and CDR2: LGHNA, YNFKEQ. CDR3 length: 16 amino acids.